Each of the 27 T cell receptor beta chains below was sequenced from the same sample in a study of beta chain features in type 1 diabetes. Reverse transcription of all isolated RNA meant that expressed TCRB transcripts were sequenced. Clones were sequenced by immunoSEQ multiplex PCR, and TCRdb holds only the in-frame ones, with some missing. The profile covers about 930,000 clones, with around a sixth appearing a single time and about 0.025% taken by the ten largest. The specimen sequenced was naive CD4+ T cells from blood. The receptors originated from a woman between 18 and 29 years old in good health.

This clone was observed a handful of times. The chain has TRBV18 and TRBJ2-3; no clear D. CDR3 length: 13 amino acids. V lost 6 bases to trimming and J lost 5 bases, with 12 bases between them. Germline V CDR1 and CDR2: KGHSH, LQKENI. The CDR3 spells CASSLNREDTQYF. CDR3 DNA: TGTGCCAGCTCTCTCAACAGAGAAGATACGCAGTATTTT.

In this sample, this clone turned up a few times. The rearrangement uses TRBV7-2 and TRBJ2-1; 9 positions match TRBD2. The V gene's germline CDR1 is SGHTA and CDR2 FQGNSA. The CDR3 totals 16 residues. Trimming took 5 bases from V and 8 from J; bases not matched to a gene: 13. This CDR3 reads CASSLQTSGPLDEQFF. CDR3 DNA: TGTGCCAGCAGCCTCCAGACTAGCGGCCCTTTGGATGAGCAGTTCTTC.

This clone has only one observation. The chain carries TRBV11-3 and TRBJ2-1; 10 bases map to TRBD2. Trimming cost V 1 base and J 5 bases; bases outside gene matches: 2. This CDR3 contains 15 residues. Germline V gene sequence: CDR1 SGHNT, CDR2 YENEEA. The CDR3 nucleotides are TGTGCCAGCAGCTTAGTACTAGCGGGAAACAATGAGCAGTTCTTC. Translating gives CASSLVLAGNNEQFF.

This sequence joins TRBV11-2 and TRBJ2-6; 8 bases are a match to TRBD1. Trimming cost V 5 bases and J 1 base; bases outside gene matches: 10. Germline lookup yields CDR1 SGHAT and CDR2 FQNNGV. CDR3 length: 18 residues. CDR3 nucleotides: TGTGCCAGCAGCATAACACAGGGGGTTTTATCTGGGGCCAACGTCCTGACTTTC. As protein: CASSITQGVLSGANVLTF.

The chain has TRBV18 and TRBJ1-1; possible D gene TRBD1, 5 bases. In germline, CDR1 is KGHSH, CDR2 LQKENI. The germline V and J ends were trimmed by 1 base and 3 bases, with 15 bases remaining between them. The CDR3 extends over 16 amino acids. CDR3 region: CASSPLTRGVHTEAFF. CDR3 nucleotide sequence: TGTGCCAGCTCACCACTGACGCGAGGGGTACACACTGAAGCTTTCTTT.

This clone was counted between two and nine times. The sample holds other DNA sequences that translate to the same CDR3. V is TRBV7-9 and J is TRBJ2-1, with D hard to call. Trimming removed 1 base at V and 4 bases at J, with 5 bases between. CDR1 SEHNR and CDR2 FQNEAQ come from the germline V gene (reference sequence). There are 13 residues in the CDR3. The CDR3 loop is CASSLGSYNEQFF. CDR3 nucleotide sequence: TGTGCCAGCAGCTTAGGTTCTTACAATGAGCAGTTCTTC.

This clone was seen only a few times. This sequence joins TRBV6-5 and TRBJ2-7; D is uncertain. CDR1 is MNHEY and CDR2 is SVGAGI in the germline V gene. Trimming cost V 2 bases and J 4 bases, with 9 bases left between them. The CDR3 sequence is 13 residues long. This chain's CDR3 is CASSYPPVYEQYF. The CDR3 DNA follows: TGTGCCAGCAGTTACCCCCCAGTATACGAGCAGTACTTC.

This clone occurred a few times. This chain links TRBV19 with TRBJ2-1; D is possibly TRBD1 or TRBD2 (5 bases each). This CDR3 has 14 amino acids. With 3 bases removed from V and 8 bases from J, the gap between germline ends came to 14 bases. CDR1 LNHDA and CDR2 SQIVND come from the germline V gene (reference sequence). The CDR3 DNA reads TGTGCCAGTAGTATTTCCGGGACGTTCGATGAGCAGTTCTTC. Its protein product is CASSISGTFDEQFF.

The chain has TRBV7-2 and TRBJ1-5; 7 positions agree with TRBD1. V was pared by 3 bases and J by 6 bases, with 5 bases of the junction left unmatched. Per germline, CDR1 SGHTA and CDR2 FQGNSA. The CDR3 loop spans 14 amino acids. The CDR3 DNA is TGTGCCAGCAGCTTCGACAGGGTGAGTCAGCCCCAGCATTTT. Translation: CASSFDRVSQPQHF.

The V call is TRBV5-1, the J call TRBJ2-1; 13 nucleotides align to TRBD2. Trimming at V came to 0 bases and at J to 5 bases, leaving 5 bases not matched to a gene. Germline loops: CDR1 SGHRS, CDR2 YFSETQ. The CDR3 runs to 17 residues. CDR3 coding DNA: TGCGCCAGCAGCTTGGCCCCACTAGCGGGGGGGAACAATGAGCAGTTCTTC. This encodes CASSLAPLAGGNNEQFF.

The table lists this clone with a few counts. The sample holds other DNA sequences that translate to the same CDR3. The J gene is TRBJ2-1, the V gene TRBV28; 8 bases fit TRBD1. The CDR3 consists of 13 residues. The trim removed 4 bases at V and 8 bases at J, leaving 4 bases unmatched. From germline, CDR1 is MDHEN and CDR2 SYDVKM. CDR3 protein: CASSSGQGDEQFF. CDR3 nucleotide sequence: TGTGCCAGCAGTTCCGGACAGGGCGATGAGCAGTTCTTC.

A remark on this clone: Other DNA sequences in the same sample also yield this CDR3. The chain joins TRBV7-3 to TRBJ2-3; weak D call: TRBD2 (5 bases). The V end lost 5 bases, the J end lost 6 bases, and 9 bases lay between the germline ends. This CDR3 has 12 residues. In germline, CDR1 is SGHTA, CDR2 FQGTGA. The CDR3 DNA sequence: TGTGCCAGCAGCCCCCCGGGGGATACGCAGTATTTT. Residues: CASSPPGDTQYF.

This clone came up a few times. This chain connects TRBV7-2 to TRBJ2-7; D is perhaps TRBD1 (6 bases). Trimming cost V 3 bases and J 2 bases, with 17 bases left between them. Germline CDR1 SGHTA, CDR2 FQGNSA. The CDR3 has 16 residues. CDR3 DNA: TGTGCCAGCAGCTTTGTGTGGACAGTGGATCCCTACGAGCAGTACTTC. It translates to CASSFVWTVDPYEQYF. The full variable domain, in which reference TRBV7-2 and TRBJ2-7 provide the parts outside the CDR3, is GAGVSQSPSNKVTEKGKDVELRCDPISGHTALYWYRQSLGQGLEFLIYFQGNSAPDKSGLPSDRFSAERTGGSVSTLTIQRTQQEDSAVYLCASSFVWTVDPYEQYFGPGTRLTVT.

This clone was found a few times. The V and J genes are TRBV18 and TRBJ2-5; the match to TRBD1 covers 9 bases. The CDR3 runs to 14 residues. J lost 5 bases, V lost 1 base, and 2 bases had no gene match. Per the germline V gene, CDR1 is KGHSH and CDR2 is LQKENI. The CDR3 nucleotides read TGTGCCAGCTCACCACGGGACAGGGTGGAGACCCAGTACTTC. Protein: CASSPRDRVETQYF.

This chain links TRBV18 with TRBJ2-3; D might be TRBD2 (5 bases). This CDR3 contains 15 residues. CDR1 and CDR2 from the germline V gene are KGHSH and LQKENI. V lost 5 bases and J 4 bases, leaving 16 bases between the germline ends. CDR3 sequence reads: CASSTRARGSDTQYF. CDR3 coding DNA: TGTGCCAGCTCAACAAGGGCCCGCGGGTCAGATACGCAGTATTTT.

Only a few counts were recorded for this clone. The rearrangement links TRBV7-9 to TRBJ1-2; D gene unclear. The CDR3 has 15 amino acids. Germline CDR1 reads SEHNR; CDR2 reads FQNEAQ (reference sequence). With 2 bases removed from V and 6 bases from J, the gap between germline ends came to 16 bases. This CDR3 is CASSLFLPAYNGYTF. In DNA, the CDR3 is TGTGCCAGCAGCTTATTTCTGCCTGCGTACAATGGCTACACCTTC.

The table lists this clone with a few counts. J is TRBJ2-7 and V is TRBV2; D might be TRBD1 (6 bases). The V end lost 8 bases, the J end lost 2 bases, and 10 bases lay between the germline ends. CDR1 is SNHLY, CDR2 FYNNEI, per germline. The CDR3 sequence is 12 residues long. The CDR3 nucleotides read TGTGCCAGCTTCGACAGGCCCTACGAGCAGTACTTC. Translated: CASFDRPYEQYF.

The chain links TRBV28 to TRBJ2-7; D may be TRBD1 (5 bases). Per germline, CDR1 MDHEN and CDR2 SYDVKM. Trimming took 7 bases from V and 6 from J, leaving 25 bases between them. The CDR3 covers 16 residues. The CDR3 DNA follows: TGTGCCAGCACAGGGAAGCTACTCCATGTGACAGCCGAGCAGTACTTC. Its protein product is CASTGKLLHVTAEQYF.

The V and J genes are TRBV7-3 and TRBJ2-1; tentatively, D is TRBD2 (5 bases). V gave up 4 bases and J gave up 7 bases, with 11 bases separating them. The CDR3 extends over 13 amino acids. Looked up from germline, CDR1 is SGHTA and CDR2 is FQGTGA. The CDR3 coding sequence is TGTGCCAGCAGCTCCCTCTCGGGAAATGAGCAGTTCTTC. Its translation is CASSSLSGNEQFF.

Only a few counts were recorded for this clone. V and J are TRBV15 and TRBJ2-7; D gene uncertain. The V end was cut by 4 bases, the J end by 0 bases, with 13 bases between. CDR1 and CDR2 from the germline V gene are LNHNV and YYDKDF (reference sequence). The CDR3 spans 15 residues. The CDR3 region has the DNA TGTGCCACCAGCAAGGCACCTCCTCACTCCTACGAGCAGTACTTC. Amino acids: CATSKAPPHSYEQYF.

The chain has TRBV6-6 and TRBJ2-7; TRBD1 is a possible D gene (5 bases). The CDR3 runs 15 residues. Deletions cut 8 bases from V and 4 bases from J, with 21 bases between. Germline assignment: CDR1 MNHNY and CDR2 SVGAGI (reference sequence). This CDR3 is CASRRIGQGIYEQYF. Written as DNA, the CDR3 is TGTGCCAGCCGGCGAATCGGGCAGGGAATTTACGAGCAGTACTTC.

The sample holds a few counts of this clone. The chain uses TRBV7-2 and TRBJ2-5; the D gene is possibly TRBD1 (5 bases). Germline-derived CDR1 and CDR2 are SGHTA and FQGNSA. This CDR3 contains 15 residues. The V end was cut by 0 bases, the J end by 2 bases, with 10 bases between. For the CDR3, the DNA is TGTGCCAGCAGCTTAGCGGTCGGACAACAAGAGACCCAGTACTTC. Its protein is CASSLAVGQQETQYF.

As to this clone: Compared with germline, one end of the junction differs, possibly owing to a read error. V usage is TRBV28 and J usage is TRBJ2-5; D ambiguous. The CDR3 runs to 11 residues. CDR1 and CDR2 (germline): MDHEN, SYDVKM. The CDR3 reads CASSLSREKDF. The CDR3 DNA is TGTGCCAGCAGTTTGAGCCGTGAAAAAGACTTC. Using reference TRBV28 and TRBJ2-5 for the parts outside the CDR3, the full variable domain is DVKVTQSSRYLVKRTGEKVFLECVQDMDHENMFWYRQDPGLGLRLIYFSYDVKMKEKGDIPEGYSVSREKKERFSLILESASTNQTSMYLCASSLSREKDFGPGTRLLVL.

This clone has just a few counts. The J gene is TRBJ2-1, the V gene TRBV6-6, with TRBD2 matching over 15 bases. Germline trimming cut 2 bases from V and 16 bases from J; bases unmatched to any gene: 6. Germline V gene sequence: CDR1 MNHNY, CDR2 SVGAGI (reference sequence). This CDR3 is built from 14 residues. The CDR3 protein is CASSYVGLAGGLFF. As DNA, the CDR3 is TGTGCCAGCAGTTACGTCGGACTAGCGGGAGGGTTATTCTTC.

This clone showed up just a few times. This chain links TRBV6-1 with TRBJ2-1; D is possibly TRBD1 (5 bases). CDR1 is MNHNS, CDR2 SASEGT, per germline. The CDR3 sequence is 14 residues long. The V gene lost 8 bases and the J gene lost 1 base, with 12 bases spanning the gap. The CDR3 DNA follows: TGTGCCAGCCGACAGACTGTATCCTACAATGAGCAGTTCTTC. It translates to CASRQTVSYNEQFF.

J is TRBJ1-1 and V is TRBV5-1; possibly TRBD1 for D (6 bases). This CDR3 has 13 residues. Germline CDR1 is SGHRS and CDR2 is YFSETQ. V lost 2 bases, J lost 4 bases, and 9 bases lay in between. The CDR3 DNA follows: TGCGCCAGCAGCTTCCGGGGGCCCACTGAAGCTTTCTTT. It is translated as CASSFRGPTEAFF.

This chain links TRBV5-1 with TRBJ2-2; possibly TRBD2 for D (5 bases). The ends were cut back, 3 bases at V and 0 bases at J, with 9 bases in the middle. The CDR3 covers 15 residues. CDR1 is SGHRS, CDR2 YFSETQ, per germline. The CDR3 sequence is CASSWLASNTGELFF. The CDR3 coding sequence is TGCGCCAGCAGCTGGCTAGCATCGAACACCGGGGAGCTGTTTTTT.